This T cell receptor beta chain was captured in a study of monozygotic twins with inflammatory bowel disease. Study-level points and caveats: Reduced clonotype sharing with other individuals was observed in IBD patients relative to healthy twins, especially with disease activity.

TCRdb reprocessed the 5' RACE reads and reports one entry per CDR3 protein, with no DNA. The sample features approximately 400,000 distinct CDR3 sequences, with 2% to 3% in its top ten. Germline CDR1 SGHNT, CDR2 YYREEE (reference sequence). The CDR3 sequence is 15 residues long. With respect to this clonotype: Its specificity is unknown.

V usage is TRBV5-4 and J usage is TRBJ2-3. The clonotype originates from a human donor with ulcerative colitis or Crohn's disease, or a healthy co-twin of an affected twin (not recorded which). The specimen sequenced was blood. CDR3 protein: CASSLQLAGTDTQYF.